This TCR beta chain was profiled in a study of T cells in Graves' hyperthyroidism and ophthalmopathy. For Graves' hyperthyroidism to be stable, ophthalmopathy could not progress within 18 months. The CDR3 has 15 residues. Per the germline V gene, CDR1 is MNHNS and CDR2 is SASEGT. J gave up 7 bases and V 8 bases, and 12 bases lay outside the gene matches. RNA transcripts served as the template for amplifying TCR beta CDR3 regions. First-round RT-PCR with HTBI primers amplified the TCR CDR3 region. TCRdb redid the calling of the multiplex PCR reads with MiXCR, one entry per CDR3 protein. The table has under 650,000 distinct CDR3 sequences, about 16% seen once.

The source of this sequence is a woman aged 25 to 39 with Graves' hyperthyroidism. The chain joins TRBV6-1 to TRBJ1-5, with 9 positions matching TRBD1. The sample comprised blood. The CDR3 sequence: CASYGGQGSEQPQHF. In DNA form, the CDR3 reads TGTGCCAGCTACGGAGGACAGGGGAGCGAACAGCCCCAGCATTTT.